This TCR beta chain originates from a study of T cell responses to AZD1222 COVID-19 vaccine. Note on this clone: What it binds is unknown.

Sequencing was performed with immunoSEQ multiplex PCR; in TCRdb, only in-frame clones are kept and a portion is missing. The sample has about 110,000 clones; about 92% are singletons. Second-dose intervals of approximately 4 or approximately 12 weeks were pooled. The germline CDR1 and CDR2 sequences are LNHDA and SQIVND (reference sequence). The CDR3 has 15 residues. J was trimmed by 3 bases and V by 4 bases; bases with no gene match: 5. Study results and caveats: Just 5 to 7 AZD1222 recipients tested seropositive at baseline. Two doses of AZD1222 preceded a rise in Spike-specific TCR breadth and depth. The donors showed a predominance of white British ancestry and of females, with possible underestimation of clonal diversity.

The material was peripheral blood, obtained 28 days after the second AZD1222 dose. The clonotype originates from an adult who received the AZD1222 COVID-19 vaccine. This chain joins TRBV19 and TRBJ2-2; TRBD1 agrees at 7 bases. CDR3 DNA sequence: TGTGCCAGTAGTAAACGGGACAGAGACACCGGGGAGCTGTTTTTT. It codes for CASSKRDRDTGELFF.